One sample yielded the 20 T cell receptor beta chains listed below, sequenced in a study of shared clonotypes between healthy human individuals. Clones were read by immunoSEQ multiplex PCR, and TCRdb kept only the in-frame ones, dropping some. This table has around 700,000 clones, roughly 72% appearing once. Sequenced material: memory CD4+ T cells sorted from blood. As for subset: CD45RA-negative fraction. These receptors came from a young woman in good health.

This clone was counted many times. This chain joins TRBV11-2 and TRBJ1-3, with D uncertain. The CDR3 is 13 residues long. Trimming removed 1 base at V and 4 bases at J, with 5 bases between. Germline V lookup: CDR1 SGHAT, CDR2 FQNNGV. Written as DNA, the CDR3 is TGTGCCAGCAGCTTAGGACACGGAAACACCATATATTTT. Translation gives CASSLGHGNTIYF.

The rearrangement joins TRBV6-6 to TRBJ2-7; 7 bases are a match to TRBD2. The CDR3 is 11 residues long. Germline CDR1 is MNHNY and CDR2 is SVGAGI (reference sequence). The ends lost 7 bases at V and 6 bases at J; junction bases unmatched: 3. The CDR3 region is CASTTGGEQYF. The CDR3 DNA is TGTGCCAGCACCACGGGGGGCGAGCAGTACTTC.

The J gene is TRBJ2-3, the V gene TRBV25-1; 10 bases are shared with TRBD2. Germline assignment: CDR1 MGHDK and CDR2 SYGVNS. This CDR3 is built from 17 residues. Trimming cost V 9 bases and J 2 bases; bases outside gene matches: 14. The CDR3 sequence: CARPLPGLASYTDTQYF. In nucleotides, the CDR3 is TGTGCCAGACCACTTCCGGGACTAGCGAGCTACACAGATACGCAGTATTTT.

This clone was picked up a small number of times. The chain recombines TRBV19 with TRBJ2-7; D not certain. Trimming took 2 bases from V and 3 from J, leaving 5 bases between them. The CDR3 consists of 12 residues. Germline values: CDR1 LNHDA, CDR2 SQIVND (reference sequence). CDR3 nucleotides: TGTGCCAGTAGTATACCAGGCTACGAGCAGTACTTC. Protein product: CASSIPGYEQYF.

The chain's CDR3 is CASSFRRVPRETQYF. The CDR3 nucleotides read TGTGCCAGCAGTTTTAGGAGGGTCCCGAGGGAGACCCAGTACTTC. This rearrangement joins TRBV27 to TRBJ2-5, with D maybe TRBD2 (6 bases). Trimming cost V 3 bases and J 5 bases, with 16 bases left between them. Germline values: CDR1 MNHEY, CDR2 SMNVEV (reference sequence). CDR3 length: 15 residues.

This chain joins TRBV7-3 and TRBJ2-3; D remains ambiguous. CDR1 and CDR2 (germline): SGHTA, FQGTGA. This CDR3 has 13 residues. Trimming took 2 bases from V and 5 from J, leaving 8 bases between them. The CDR3 is CASSLGFQDTQYF. The CDR3 nucleotides read TGTGCCAGCAGCTTAGGGTTCCAAGATACGCAGTATTTT. The variable domain in full, completed from reference TRBV7-3 and TRBJ2-3, reads GAGVSQTPSNKVTEKGKYVELRCDPISGHTALYWYRQSLGQGPEFLIYFQGTGAADDSGLPNDRFFAVRPEGSVSTLKIQRTERGDSAVYLCASSLGFQDTQYFGPGTRLTVL.

The chain carries TRBV9 and TRBJ2-1; TRBD1 matches at 7 bases. Germline values: CDR1 SGDLS, CDR2 YYNGEE. Trimming at V came to 4 bases and at J to 6 bases, leaving 7 bases not matched to a gene. The CDR3 is made up of 14 amino acids. As DNA, the CDR3 is TGTGCCAGCAGCTCGACAGGGTACGGCAATGAGCAGTTCTTC. It translates to CASSSTGYGNEQFF.

The V gene is TRBV27, the J gene TRBJ2-1; TRBD2 matches at 9 bases. Germline loops: CDR1 MNHEY, CDR2 SMNVEV (reference sequence). The CDR3 is made up of 15 amino acids. V shed 2 bases and J 5 bases; nucleotides not matched to a gene: 4. CDR3 in amino acids: CASSLRREGHNEQFF. The CDR3 DNA reads TGTGCCAGCAGTTTAAGGCGGGAGGGCCACAATGAGCAGTTCTTC.

The chain is built from TRBV11-2 and TRBJ1-1, with 12 bases identical to TRBD1. The CDR3 consists of 17 residues. CDR1 is SGHAT, CDR2 FQNNGV, per germline. V gave up 3 bases and J gave up 1 base; unmatched junction bases: 6. The CDR3 loop is CASSFGTGGASNTEAFF. CDR3 nucleotide sequence: TGTGCCAGCAGCTTCGGGACAGGGGGCGCGTCGAACACTGAAGCTTTCTTT.

This clone was counted a few times. This chain uses TRBV10-3 with TRBJ2-7; D is undetermined. V was shortened by 4 bases and J by 2 bases, with 3 bases between the two germline ends. This CDR3 region has 11 residues. Germline values: CDR1 ENHRY, CDR2 SYGVKD. The CDR3 loop reads CAISGTYEQYF. Here the CDR3 DNA reads TGTGCCATCAGTGGCACCTACGAGCAGTACTTC.

This clone was observed a single time. The same CDR3 can be traced to other DNA sequences in this sample. The chain combines TRBV5-4 with TRBJ2-5; D is uncertain. Germline assignment: CDR1 SGHNT and CDR2 YYREEE (reference sequence). Trimming stripped 4 bases from V and 5 bases from J, with 6 bases between. The CDR3 consists of 11 residues. The CDR3 loop reads CASSLRETQYF. For the CDR3, the DNA is TGTGCCAGCAGCCTTCGGGAGACCCAGTACTTC.

V is TRBV7-2 and J is TRBJ1-2; D ambiguous. V lost 5 bases and J lost 2, with 12 bases in between. Germline assignment: CDR1 SGHTA and CDR2 FQGNSA. This CDR3 comprises 14 residues. Here the CDR3 reads CASSATTANYGYTF. The CDR3 bases are TGTGCCAGCAGCGCCACTACAGCGAACTATGGCTACACCTTC.

This chain joins TRBV7-9 and TRBJ2-1, with 14 bases matching TRBD2. CDR1 SEHNR and CDR2 FQNEAQ come from the germline V gene (reference sequence). V shed 2 bases, J shed 7 bases, and the junction held 13 bases outside the gene matches. This CDR3 contains 19 residues. CDR3 loop: CASSLPGTSGSEARNEQFF. The DNA for the CDR3 is TGTGCCAGCAGCTTACCCGGGACTAGCGGGAGCGAGGCGCGAAATGAGCAGTTCTTC.

V usage is TRBV6-4 and J usage is TRBJ2-1; D not certain. Trimming took 6 bases from V and 8 from J, leaving 14 bases between them. CDR3 length: 13 residues. Germline assignment: CDR1 MRHNA and CDR2 SNTAGT. This CDR3 reads CASSKTTVHEQFF. The CDR3 bases are TGTGCCAGCAGCAAGACGACTGTCCATGAGCAGTTCTTC.

The V and J genes are TRBV28 and TRBJ1-2; maybe TRBD1 (5 bases). Germline assignment: CDR1 MDHEN and CDR2 SYDVKM. Between the trimmed V and J ends, which lost 8 bases and 4 bases, there was a span of 17 bases. The CDR3 has 14 residues. The CDR3 protein is CASGKLRDSYGYTF. DNA for the CDR3: TGTGCCAGCGGTAAGCTCCGGGACTCCTATGGCTACACCTTC.

The chain couples TRBV19 to TRBJ2-3; tentatively, D is TRBD2 (5 bases). Germline-derived CDR1 and CDR2 are LNHDA and SQIVND (reference sequence). V lost 3 bases and J 3 bases, leaving 10 bases between the germline ends. This CDR3 is 14 amino acids long. In nucleotides, the CDR3 is TGTGCCAGTAGTATTGGACTCCTGACAGATACGCAGTATTTT. Residues: CASSIGLLTDTQYF.

V and J are TRBV7-2 and TRBJ2-3; D is uncertain. The germline gives CDR1 SGHTA, CDR2 FQGNSA. V lost 4 bases and J lost 1, with 9 bases in between. The CDR3 length is 14 residues. Here the CDR3 DNA reads TGTGCCAGCAGCTCGACTTACCGCACAGATACGCAGTATTTT. This codes for CASSSTYRTDTQYF.

V gene TRBV5-4 combines with J gene TRBJ2-7, with D possibly matching TRBD1 (6 bases). The CDR3 runs to 15 residues. CDR1 is SGHNT, CDR2 YYREEE, per germline (reference sequence). Trimming removed 4 bases from V and 2 bases from J, with 16 bases in between. The CDR3 reads CASSHGQLLPYEQYF. The CDR3 region has the DNA TGTGCCAGCAGCCATGGACAGCTTTTGCCCTACGAGCAGTACTTC.

This clone occurred many times. This rearrangement joins TRBV10-3 to TRBJ1-1; D perhaps matches TRBD1 (5 bases). The CDR3 contains 16 residues. CDR1 and CDR2 (germline): ENHRY, SYGVKD. V shed 6 bases and J shed 7 bases, with 24 bases lying between them. In DNA, the CDR3 is TGTGCCATCAGAAACGGACAACAGTCCCGCATAGGTGAAGCTTTCTTT. Residues: CAIRNGQQSRIGEAFF.

The CDR3: CASSHRYIGQGSYEQYF. CDR3 bases: TGCGCCAGCAGCCACAGGTACATTGGACAGGGCTCCTACGAGCAGTACTTC. The J gene is TRBJ2-7, the V gene TRBV4-1, with 8 bases that match TRBD1. The CDR3 extends over 17 amino acids. With V trimmed by 3 bases and J by 0 bases, 10 bases remained unmatched. The germline CDR1 and CDR2 sequences are MGHRA and YSYEKL.